This is a list of T cell receptor beta chains from one sample in a study of shared clonotypes between healthy human individuals. TCRdb keeps only in-frame clones here, not all; method: immunoSEQ multiplex PCR. The sample lists approximately 2,000,000 clones; roughly 93% were seen once. Sequencing was performed on naive CD8+ T cells from PBMCs. Every receptor here comes from a man between 18 and 29 years old in good health. Some clones in this sample may be carry-over from other donors' samples. CDR3s include the opening cysteine and the closing phenylalanine or tryptophan. D genes are given only for firm matches. Clone size is shown for a subset of rows, as once, few, many or a class of expanded clone.

cdr3_length	clone_size	v_call	d_call	j_call	cdr3_nt	cdr3_aa
14	.	TRBV19	.	TRBJ1-2	TGTGCCACCACAGGCGGGGTCTACAGCTATGGCTACACCTTC	CATTGGVYSYGYTF
12	.	TRBV27	.	TRBJ2-1	TGTGCCAGCGGTTTCGGGTACAATGAGCAGTTCTTC	CASGFGYNEQFF
14	.	TRBV28	TRBD2	TRBJ2-7	TGTGCCAGCACCCCCGCGGGAGGGACCTACGAGCAGTACTTC	CASTPAGGTYEQYF
18	once	TRBV19	TRBD1	TRBJ1-1	TGTGCCAGTAGTGGAAGGGACAGCAGCCCGAGGTGGAACACTGAAGCTTTCTTT	CASSGRDSSPRWNTEAFF
14	.	TRBV27	TRBD2	TRBJ2-7	TGTGCCAGCAGCTGGGGGAGGGCGACCTACGAGCAGTACTTC	CASSWGRATYEQYF
12	.	TRBV11-1	.	TRBJ2-7	TGTGCCAGCAGCTTACCCGCCTACGAGCAGTACTTC	CASSLPAYEQYF
13	.	TRBV27	.	TRBJ2-7	TGTGCCAGCAGCCTCGGCAGGACCTACGAGCAGTACTTC	CASSLGRTYEQYF
15	.	TRBV7-2	.	TRBJ2-3	TGTGCCAGCAGCTTAGATCTGGGGTGGGCAGATACGCAGTATTTT	CASSLDLGWADTQYF
15	.	TRBV14	.	TRBJ2-5	TGTGCCAGCAGCCACCGGGACCCTAGGCAAGAGACCCAGTACTTC	CASSHRDPRQETQYF
17	.	TRBV9	.	TRBJ1-2	TGTGCCAGCAGCCAACCAGCGGCGCCCCCCCCTAACTATGGCTACACCTTC	CASSQPAAPPPNYGYTF
13	.	TRBV7-6	.	TRBJ2-5	TGTGCCAGCAGGTCTCGCTTGGCAGAGACCCAGTACTTC	CASRSRLAETQYF
13	.	TRBV29-1	TRBD1	TRBJ2-5	TGCAGCGTCCCGACAGGGGTCCAGGAGACCCAGTACTTC	CSVPTGVQETQYF
13	.	TRBV7-9	TRBD2	TRBJ2-7	TGTGCCAGCAGCGAGAGCGGGAACTACGAGCAGTACTTC	CASSESGNYEQYF
13	.	TRBV27	.	TRBJ1-1	TGTGCCAGCACGAGGGGACTCGCCACTGAAGCTTTCTTT	CASTRGLATEAFF
15	once	TRBV4-1	TRBD2	TRBJ2-7	TGCGCCAGCAGCCAAGATCGCGGGAGGACCTACGAGCAGTACTTC	CASSQDRGRTYEQYF
14	.	TRBV28	TRBD1	TRBJ1-6	TGTGCCAGCAGTTACAGGGGGCAAAATTCACCCCTCCACTTT	CASSYRGQNSPLHF
16	.	TRBV9	TRBD2	TRBJ2-1	TGTGCCAGCAGCGTAGGGAGCGGGAGGGCTTACAATGAGCAGTTCTTC	CASSVGSGRAYNEQFF
16	.	TRBV4-1	.	TRBJ1-4	TGCGCCAGCAGCCAAGTGGCAGGGACCTCGGGGGAAAAACTGTTTTTT	CASSQVAGTSGEKLFF
15	.	TRBV2	TRBD1	TRBJ1-2	TGTGCCAGCGGGAGGTTAGGACAGGAGAGTTATGGCTACACCTTC	CASGRLGQESYGYTF
16	.	TRBV5-1	.	TRBJ1-4	TGCGCCAGCAGCTGGGACCGCACGGCAACTAATGAAAAACTGTTTTTT	CASSWDRTATNEKLFF
14	.	TRBV29-1	.	TRBJ2-7	TGCAGCGTTGTACCCGGGATGGAACGCTACGAGCAGTACTTC	CSVVPGMERYEQYF
18	.	TRBV28	TRBD1	TRBJ1-2	TGTGCCAGCAGCTCCACATCCGTGACAGGGGATCGGAACTATGGCTACACCTTC	CASSSTSVTGDRNYGYTF
13	.	TRBV4-1	.	TRBJ2-7	TGCGCCAGCAGCCAAAACCCATTTTACGAGCAGTACTTC	CASSQNPFYEQYF
13	.	TRBV7-6	.	TRBJ1-5	TGTGCCAGCTCAGCTATAGGCAATCAGCCCCAGCATTTT	CASSAIGNQPQHF
14	once	TRBV9	.	TRBJ2-5	TGTGCCAGCAACTCAGGGGGGGCACAAGAGACCCAGTACTTC	CASNSGGAQETQYF
16	.	TRBV4-1	TRBD1	TRBJ1-1	TGCGCCAGCAGCCAGCACGACAGGGAAGAGGGGACTGAAGCTTTCTTT	CASSQHDREEGTEAFF
18	.	TRBV4-1	TRBD1	TRBJ2-3	TGCGCCAGCAGCCAAGATCGGAGGACAGGGATAATTGCAGATACGCAGTATTTT	CASSQDRRTGIIADTQYF
17	.	TRBV27	TRBD2	TRBJ2-7	TGTGCCAGCAGCCTAGCGGGAGGCCCCTCAACTTTCTACGAGCAGTACTTC	CASSLAGGPSTFYEQYF
17	.	TRBV28	TRBD2	TRBJ2-1	TGTGCCAGCAGTTTTTTGGCGGGGGACTTCCGAGGGAATGAGCAGTTCTTC	CASSFLAGDFRGNEQFF
15	.	TRBV9	.	TRBJ2-3	TGTGCCAGCAGCCCCCGCCAGGGCGGCACAGATACGCAGTATTTT	CASSPRQGGTDTQYF
14	.	TRBV11-3	.	TRBJ2-4	TGTGCCAGCAGATCGCATCGGGAAGGAAACATTCAGTACTTC	CASRSHREGNIQYF
17	.	TRBV29-1	TRBD2	TRBJ2-1	TGCAGCGTTGAGGGGGGACTAGCGGGAGGGTTTGGGGATGAGCAGTTCTTC	CSVEGGLAGGFGDEQFF
13	.	TRBV6-5	TRBD2	TRBJ2-1	TGTGCCAGCAGTTACTCCTGGCGGGAGGAGCAGTTCTTC	CASSYSWREEQFF
14	.	TRBV27	.	TRBJ2-5	TGTGCCAGCAGTTTGGGGACACCTCAAGAGACCCAGTACTTC	CASSLGTPQETQYF
18	.	TRBV7-9	TRBD2	TRBJ2-1	TGTGCCAGCAGCTCGCCGCCTAGCGGGGTCCTTACCTACAATGAGCAGTTCTTC	CASSSPPSGVLTYNEQFF
14	.	TRBV28	.	TRBJ2-7	TGTGCCAGCAGTCCGCCCCAGGGATCCTACGAGCAGTACTTC	CASSPPQGSYEQYF
14	.	TRBV29-1	.	TRBJ1-1	TGCAGCGTTGAAGGCCGGGGACTAAACACTGAAGCTTTCTTT	CSVEGRGLNTEAFF
15	.	TRBV10-3	TRBD2	TRBJ2-7	TGTGCCATCAGTGTAGTCACTAGCGGGAGCCACGAGCAGTACTTC	CAISVVTSGSHEQYF
15	.	TRBV28	.	TRBJ1-5	TGTGCCAGCAGTTTTGACGGTGTTGGCAATCAGCCCCAGCATTTT	CASSFDGVGNQPQHF
17	once	TRBV9	TRBD1	TRBJ2-2	TGTGCCAGCAGCGTTCGACCGGGACAGGGGGCTTCCGGGGAGCTGTTTTTT	CASSVRPGQGASGELFF